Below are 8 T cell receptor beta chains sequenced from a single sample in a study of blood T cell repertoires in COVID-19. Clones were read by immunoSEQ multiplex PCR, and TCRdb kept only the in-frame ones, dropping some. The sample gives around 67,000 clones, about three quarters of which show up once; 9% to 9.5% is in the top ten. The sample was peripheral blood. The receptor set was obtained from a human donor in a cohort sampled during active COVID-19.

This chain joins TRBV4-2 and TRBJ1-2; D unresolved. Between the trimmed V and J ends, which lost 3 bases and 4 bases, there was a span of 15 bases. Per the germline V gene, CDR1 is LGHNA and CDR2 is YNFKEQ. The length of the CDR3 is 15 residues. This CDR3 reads CASSQETDGSYGYTF. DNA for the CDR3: TGTGCCAGCAGCCAGGAAACAGACGGGAGCTATGGCTACACCTTC.

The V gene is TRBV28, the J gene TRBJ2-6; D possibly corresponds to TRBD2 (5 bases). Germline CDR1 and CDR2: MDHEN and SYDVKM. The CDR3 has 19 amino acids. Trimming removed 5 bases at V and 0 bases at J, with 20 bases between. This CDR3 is CASSPEGYTPSSGANVLTF. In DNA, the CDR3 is TGTGCCAGCAGTCCTGAGGGATATACTCCATCCTCTGGGGCCAACGTCCTGACTTTC.

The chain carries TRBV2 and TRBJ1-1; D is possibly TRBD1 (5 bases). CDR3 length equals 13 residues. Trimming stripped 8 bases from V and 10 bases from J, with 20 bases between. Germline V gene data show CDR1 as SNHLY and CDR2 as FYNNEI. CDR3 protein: CASYPGGNVRAFF. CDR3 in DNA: TGTGCCAGCTACCCGGGGGGGAACGTGAGAGCTTTCTTT.

The CDR3, as DNA: TGTGCCAGCTCACATTTAGCGCAGGCCGATTTCCCTAGCAATCAGCCCCAGCATTTT. It codes for CASSHLAQADFPSNQPQHF. The V gene is TRBV18, the J gene TRBJ1-5; D is uncertain. In germline, CDR1 is KGHSH, CDR2 LQKENI. The CDR3 spans 19 residues. V gave up 4 bases and J gave up 0 bases, with 22 bases separating them.

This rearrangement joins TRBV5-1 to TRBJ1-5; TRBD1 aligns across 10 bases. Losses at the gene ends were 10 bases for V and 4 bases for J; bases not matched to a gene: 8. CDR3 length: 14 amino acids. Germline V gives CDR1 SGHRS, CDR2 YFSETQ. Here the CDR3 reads CASREGQGNQPQHF. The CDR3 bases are TGCGCCTCGCGGGAGGGACAGGGGAATCAGCCCCAGCATTTT.

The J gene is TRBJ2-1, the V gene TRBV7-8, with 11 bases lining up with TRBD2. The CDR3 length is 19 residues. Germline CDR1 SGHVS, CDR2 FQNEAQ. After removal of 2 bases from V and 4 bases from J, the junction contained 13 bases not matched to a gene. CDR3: CASSLRVAGGPSGYNEQFF. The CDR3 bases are TGTGCCAGCAGCTTAAGGGTAGCGGGAGGGCCGTCCGGGTACAATGAGCAGTTCTTC.

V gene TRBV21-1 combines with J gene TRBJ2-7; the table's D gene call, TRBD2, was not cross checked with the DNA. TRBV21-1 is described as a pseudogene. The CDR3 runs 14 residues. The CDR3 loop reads CASSNPAASYEQYF. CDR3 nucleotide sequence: TGTGCCAGCAGCAATCCAGCGGCCTCCTACGAGCAGTACTTC.

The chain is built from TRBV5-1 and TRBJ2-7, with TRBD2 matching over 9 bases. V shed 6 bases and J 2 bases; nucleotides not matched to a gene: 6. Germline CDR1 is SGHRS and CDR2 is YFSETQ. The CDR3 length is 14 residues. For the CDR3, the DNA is TGCGCCAGCACCTGGACTAGCGCGGCCTACGAGCAGTACTTC. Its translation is CASTWTSAAYEQYF.